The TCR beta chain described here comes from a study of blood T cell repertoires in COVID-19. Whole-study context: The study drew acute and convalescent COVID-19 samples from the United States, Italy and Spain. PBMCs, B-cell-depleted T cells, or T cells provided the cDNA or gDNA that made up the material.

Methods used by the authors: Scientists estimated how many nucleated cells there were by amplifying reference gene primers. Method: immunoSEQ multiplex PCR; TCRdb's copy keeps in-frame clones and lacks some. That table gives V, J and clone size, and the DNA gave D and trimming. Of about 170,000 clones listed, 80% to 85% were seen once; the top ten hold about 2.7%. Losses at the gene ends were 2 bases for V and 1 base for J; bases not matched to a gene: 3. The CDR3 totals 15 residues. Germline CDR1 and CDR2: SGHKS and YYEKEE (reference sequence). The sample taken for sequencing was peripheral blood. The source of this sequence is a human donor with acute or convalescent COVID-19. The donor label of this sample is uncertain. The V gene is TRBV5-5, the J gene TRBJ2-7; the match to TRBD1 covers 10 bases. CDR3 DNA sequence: TGTGCCAGCAGCTTCGGGACAGGGGTTTCCTACGAGCAGTACTTC. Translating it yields CASSFGTGVSYEQYF.